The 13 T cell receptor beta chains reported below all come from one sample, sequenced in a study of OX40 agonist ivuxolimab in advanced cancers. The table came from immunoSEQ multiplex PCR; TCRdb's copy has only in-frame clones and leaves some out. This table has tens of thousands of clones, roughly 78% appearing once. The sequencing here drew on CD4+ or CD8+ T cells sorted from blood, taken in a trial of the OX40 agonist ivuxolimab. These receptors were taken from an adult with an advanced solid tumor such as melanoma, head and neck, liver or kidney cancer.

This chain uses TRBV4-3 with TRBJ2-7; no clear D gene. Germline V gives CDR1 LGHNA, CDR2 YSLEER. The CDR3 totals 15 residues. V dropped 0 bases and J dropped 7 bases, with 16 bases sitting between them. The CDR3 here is CASSQESGQSREQYF. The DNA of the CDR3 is TGCGCCAGCAGCCAAGAATCGGGTCAGAGCCGAGAGCAGTACTTC.

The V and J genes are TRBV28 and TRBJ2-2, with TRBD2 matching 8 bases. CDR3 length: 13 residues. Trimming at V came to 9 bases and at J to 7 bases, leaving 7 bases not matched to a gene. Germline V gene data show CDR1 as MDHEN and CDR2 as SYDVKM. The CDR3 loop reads CASSSGSHGELFF. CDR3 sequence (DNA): TGTGCCAGTTCCAGCGGGAGCCACGGGGAGCTGTTTTTT.

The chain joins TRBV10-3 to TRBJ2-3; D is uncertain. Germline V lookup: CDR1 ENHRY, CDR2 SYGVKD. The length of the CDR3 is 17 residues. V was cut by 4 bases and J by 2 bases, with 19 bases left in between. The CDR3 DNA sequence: TGTGCCATCAGTGGATCCGCCGCAGGCGGCCTCACAGATACGCAGTATTTT. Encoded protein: CAISGSAAGGLTDTQYF.

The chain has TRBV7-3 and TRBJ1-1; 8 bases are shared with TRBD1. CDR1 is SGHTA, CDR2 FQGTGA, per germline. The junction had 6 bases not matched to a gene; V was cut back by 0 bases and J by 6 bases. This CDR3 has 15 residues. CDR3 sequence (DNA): TGTGCCAGCAGCTTAACGAACAGGGGGAATTCTGAAGCTTTCTTT. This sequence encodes CASSLTNRGNSEAFF.

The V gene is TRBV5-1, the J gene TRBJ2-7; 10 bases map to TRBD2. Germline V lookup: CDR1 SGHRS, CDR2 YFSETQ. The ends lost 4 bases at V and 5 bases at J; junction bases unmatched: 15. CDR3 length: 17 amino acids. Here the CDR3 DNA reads TGCGCCAGCAGCCCATTATCTAGCGGGAGTACGGTCCACGAGCAGTACTTC. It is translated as CASSPLSSGSTVHEQYF.

The CDR3 reads CASSLVGGSSYGYTF. Written as DNA, the CDR3 is TGTGCCAGCAGCTTGGTTGGGGGGTCGTCCTATGGCTACACCTTC. The chain is built from TRBV5-4 and TRBJ1-2; possibly TRBD1 for D (5 bases). The CDR3 is 15 residues long. The germline V and J ends were trimmed by 0 bases and 4 bases, with 13 bases remaining between them. Germline V gene sequence: CDR1 SGHNT, CDR2 YYREEE (reference sequence).

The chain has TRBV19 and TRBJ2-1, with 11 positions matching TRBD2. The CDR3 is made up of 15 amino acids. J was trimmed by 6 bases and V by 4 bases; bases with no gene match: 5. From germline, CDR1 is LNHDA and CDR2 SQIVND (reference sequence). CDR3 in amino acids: CASSTIAGGFNEQFF. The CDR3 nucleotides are TGTGCCAGTAGTACCATAGCGGGAGGGTTCAATGAGCAGTTCTTC. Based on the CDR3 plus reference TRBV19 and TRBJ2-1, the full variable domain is DGGITQSPKYLFRKEGQNVTLSCEQNLNHDAMYWYRQDPGQGLRLIYYSQIVNDFQKGDIAEGYSVSREKKESFPLTVTSAQKNPTAFYLCASSTIAGGFNEQFFGPGTRLTVL.

The chain's CDR3 is CASSDSPYNEQFF. The DNA for the CDR3 is TGTGCCAGCAGTGATAGTCCCTACAATGAGCAGTTCTTC. The V and J genes are TRBV6-1 and TRBJ2-1; D uncertain. CDR3 size: 13 residues. V dropped 3 bases and J dropped 2 bases, with 5 bases sitting between them. Germline assignment: CDR1 MNHNS and CDR2 SASEGT.

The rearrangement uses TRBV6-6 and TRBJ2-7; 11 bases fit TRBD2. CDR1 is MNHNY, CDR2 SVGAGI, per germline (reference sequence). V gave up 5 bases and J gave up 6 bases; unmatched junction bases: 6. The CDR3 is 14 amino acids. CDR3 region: CASSRVLAGVEQYF. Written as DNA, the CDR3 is TGTGCCAGCAGTAGGGTACTAGCGGGAGTCGAGCAGTACTTC.

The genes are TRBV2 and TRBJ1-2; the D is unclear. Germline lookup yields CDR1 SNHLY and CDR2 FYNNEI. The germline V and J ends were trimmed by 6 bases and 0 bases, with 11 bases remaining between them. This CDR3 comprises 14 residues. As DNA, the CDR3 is TGTGCCAGCAGGAGCACGGTTACTAACTATGGCTACACCTTC. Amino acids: CASRSTVTNYGYTF.

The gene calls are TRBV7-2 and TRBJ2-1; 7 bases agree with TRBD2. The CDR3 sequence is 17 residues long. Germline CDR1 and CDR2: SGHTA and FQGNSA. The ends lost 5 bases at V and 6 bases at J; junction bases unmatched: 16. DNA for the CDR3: TGTGCCAGCAGCGCGCAGCGGGGCGGACCAAGCGGCAATGAGCAGTTCTTC. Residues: CASSAQRGGPSGNEQFF.

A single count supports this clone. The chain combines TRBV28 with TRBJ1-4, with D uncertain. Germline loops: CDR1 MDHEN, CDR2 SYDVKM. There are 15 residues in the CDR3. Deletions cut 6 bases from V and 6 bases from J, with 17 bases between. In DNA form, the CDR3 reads TGTGCCAGCAGACAGAGCGGGTCCCCGGATGAAAAACTGTTTTTT. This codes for CASRQSGSPDEKLFF.

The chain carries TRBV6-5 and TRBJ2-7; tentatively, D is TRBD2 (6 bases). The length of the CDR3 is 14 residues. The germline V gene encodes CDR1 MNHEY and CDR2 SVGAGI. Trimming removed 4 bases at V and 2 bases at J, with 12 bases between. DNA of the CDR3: TGTGCCAGCAGTTCGGACTACCGGCCCTACGAGCAGTACTTC. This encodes CASSSDYRPYEQYF.